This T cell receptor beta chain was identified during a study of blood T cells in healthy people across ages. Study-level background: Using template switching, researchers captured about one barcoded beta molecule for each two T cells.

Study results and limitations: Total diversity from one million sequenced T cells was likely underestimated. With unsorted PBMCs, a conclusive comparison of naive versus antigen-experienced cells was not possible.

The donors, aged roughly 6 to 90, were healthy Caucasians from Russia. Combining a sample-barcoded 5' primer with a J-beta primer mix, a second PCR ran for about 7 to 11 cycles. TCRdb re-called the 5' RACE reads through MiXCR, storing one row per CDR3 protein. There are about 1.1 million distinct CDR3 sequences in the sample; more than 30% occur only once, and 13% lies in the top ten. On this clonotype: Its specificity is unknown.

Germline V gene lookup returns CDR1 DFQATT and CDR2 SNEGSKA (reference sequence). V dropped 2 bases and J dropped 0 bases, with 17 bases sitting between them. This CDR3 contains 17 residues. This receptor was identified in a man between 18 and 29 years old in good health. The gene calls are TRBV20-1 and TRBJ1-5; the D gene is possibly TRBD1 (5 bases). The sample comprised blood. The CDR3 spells CSARRRSRVISNQPQHF. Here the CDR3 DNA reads TGCAGTGCTAGACGCCGCTCCAGGGTGATTAGCAATCAGCCCCAGCATTTT.